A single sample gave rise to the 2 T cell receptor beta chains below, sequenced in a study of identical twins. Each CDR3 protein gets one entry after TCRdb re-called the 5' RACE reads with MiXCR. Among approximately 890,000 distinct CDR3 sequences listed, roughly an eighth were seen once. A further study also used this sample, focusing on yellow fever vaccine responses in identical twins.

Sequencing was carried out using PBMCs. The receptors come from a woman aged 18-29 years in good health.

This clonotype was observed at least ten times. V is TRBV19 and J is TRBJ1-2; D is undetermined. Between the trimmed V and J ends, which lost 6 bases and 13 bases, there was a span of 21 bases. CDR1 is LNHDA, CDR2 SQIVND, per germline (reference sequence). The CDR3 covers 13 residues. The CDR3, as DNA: TGTGCCAGTAGCCCTTACATGTCCGGGTGGTTCACCTTC. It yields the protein CASSPYMSGWFTF.

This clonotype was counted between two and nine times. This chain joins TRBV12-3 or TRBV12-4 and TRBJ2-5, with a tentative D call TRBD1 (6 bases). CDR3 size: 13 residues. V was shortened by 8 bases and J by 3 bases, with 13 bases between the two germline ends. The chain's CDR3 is CASQDSPEETQYF. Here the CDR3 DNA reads TGTGCCAGCCAGGACAGCCCTGAAGAGACCCAGTACTTC.